Sequencing of this T cell receptor (beta chain) was carried out in a study of T cells in Graves' hyperthyroidism and ophthalmopathy. Study-level findings and limits: Stable hyperthyroidism was separated from ophthalmopathy by a model based on 13 V-J features.

CDR3 size: 13 residues. Germline V CDR1 and CDR2: KGHSH, LQKENI. V gave up 5 bases and J gave up 5 bases; unmatched junction bases: 3. This clonotype was recorded many times. Its matching antigen is unknown. TCR beta CDR3 sequences were amplified from RNA transcripts. Primed by the HTBI set, a first-round RT-PCR was run on the TCR CDR3. TCRdb ran MiXCR on the multiplex PCR reads and lists one entry per CDR3 protein. The sample consists of roughly 740,000 distinct CDR3 sequences, 15% to 20% of them appearing once. The chain combines TRBV18 with TRBJ2-1; 7 bases map to TRBD1. This receptor was obtained from a man between 18 and 35 years old with Graves' hyperthyroidism. Source material: blood. DNA for the CDR3: TGTGCCAGCTCATGGGACAGTGACAATGAGCAGTTCTTC. Its translation is CASSWDSDNEQFF.